Below, one T cell receptor beta chain is given with its context. The data were produced by immunoSEQ multiplex PCR, yet TCRdb's version contains in-frame clones alone and is incomplete. Here the sample spans hundreds of thousands of clones, more than 70% being singletons. This record comes from a study of shared clonotypes between healthy human individuals. V trimming: 4 bases; J trimming: 0 bases; junction bases outside the gene matches: 16. Germline values: CDR1 ENHRY, CDR2 SYGVKD. This CDR3 spans 19 amino acids. This TCR was recovered from a woman aged 30 to 39 in good health. Material for sequencing was memory CD4+ T cells sorted from blood. Documented subset: CD45RA-negative fraction. The chain couples TRBV10-3 to TRBJ2-3; 7 nucleotides agree with TRBD2. For the CDR3, the DNA is TGTGCCATCAGTGGCTATATGGGGGGAGGGCCGGGAAGCACAGATACGCAGTATTTT. Translation gives CAISGYMGGGPGSTDTQYF.